This T cell receptor (beta chain) was observed in a study of blood T cell repertoires in COVID-19. In germline, CDR1 is SGHDT, CDR2 YYEEEE. Germline trimming cut 2 bases from V and 5 bases from J; bases unmatched to any gene: 14. The CDR3 contains 17 residues. Using immunoSEQ multiplex PCR, the repertoire was profiled, and TCRdb retains in-frame clones only, with some absent. The sample has some 260,000 clones, roughly 88% seen once. This clonotype originated in a woman aged 70 to 79 with COVID-19, enrolled during active disease. The V and J genes are TRBV5-6 and TRBJ1-2; 8 nucleotides line up with TRBD1. The sequenced sample consisted of peripheral blood. The CDR3 here is CASSFQPFGTGPYGYTF. The CDR3 nucleotides read TGTGCCAGCAGCTTCCAACCCTTCGGGACAGGTCCGTATGGCTACACCTTC.